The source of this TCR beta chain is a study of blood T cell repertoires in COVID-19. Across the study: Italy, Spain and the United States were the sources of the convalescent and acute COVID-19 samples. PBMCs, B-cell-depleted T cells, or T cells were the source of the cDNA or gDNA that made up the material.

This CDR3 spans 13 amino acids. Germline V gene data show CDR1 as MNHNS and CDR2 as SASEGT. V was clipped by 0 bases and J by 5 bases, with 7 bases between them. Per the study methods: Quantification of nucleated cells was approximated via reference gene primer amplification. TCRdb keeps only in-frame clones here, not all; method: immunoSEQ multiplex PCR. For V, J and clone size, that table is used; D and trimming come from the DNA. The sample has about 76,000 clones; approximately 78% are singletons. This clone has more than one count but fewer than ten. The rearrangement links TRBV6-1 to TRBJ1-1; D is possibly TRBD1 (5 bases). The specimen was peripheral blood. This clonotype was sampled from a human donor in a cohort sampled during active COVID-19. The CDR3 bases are TGTGCCAGCAGTGAAGCGCGGGGGACTGAAGCTTTCTTT. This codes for CASSEARGTEAFF.